One sample yielded the 14 T cell receptor beta chains listed below, sequenced in a study of T cell responses to AZD1222 COVID-19 vaccine. Data came from immunoSEQ multiplex PCR; TCRdb stores just in-frame clones and leaves some out. The sample includes around 94,000 clones, 85% of them seen just once. The specimen was peripheral blood, collected 28 days after the second AZD1222 dose. These receptor sequences come from an adult who received the AZD1222 COVID-19 vaccine.

J is TRBJ2-2 and V is TRBV30; 10 bases are shared with TRBD2. Germline V gene sequence: CDR1 GTSNPN, CDR2 SVGIG (reference sequence). The CDR3 extends over 16 amino acids. J gave up 4 bases and V 0 bases, and 5 bases lay outside the gene matches. The CDR3: CAWSVSAGGFTGELFF. The CDR3 DNA follows: TGTGCCTGGAGTGTATCAGCGGGGGGGTTCACCGGGGAGCTGTTTTTT.

This sequence joins TRBV28 and TRBJ1-2; D might be TRBD1 (5 bases). This CDR3 is 14 amino acids long. V shed 4 bases and J shed 8 bases, with 17 bases lying between them. CDR1 is MDHEN, CDR2 SYDVKM, per germline. CDR3 region: CASSSGRTFWGYTF. In DNA, the CDR3 is TGTGCCAGCAGTTCGGGACGGACGTTCTGGGGCTACACCTTC.

CDR3 loop: CASSSFHTGAPGRKYF. CDR3 in DNA: TGTGCCAGTAGTAGCTTCCATACAGGGGCGCCCGGACGGAAGTACTTC. The V and J genes are TRBV19 and TRBJ2-4; 7 positions match TRBD1. This CDR3 contains 16 residues. The germline V gene encodes CDR1 LNHDA and CDR2 SQIVND (reference sequence). The junction had 20 bases not matched to a gene; V was cut back by 4 bases and J by 14 bases.

The CDR3 region has the DNA TGTGCCAGCAGCCCCAGGGTGGGGACTGAAGCTTTCTTT. Amino acid sequence: CASSPRVGTEAFF. This chain connects TRBV4-2 to TRBJ1-1; D is perhaps TRBD1 (5 bases). From germline, CDR1 is LGHNA and CDR2 YNFKEQ. The CDR3 loop spans 13 amino acids. Trimming shortened V by 4 bases and J by 5 bases, and 11 bases separated the two germline ends.

V and J are TRBV6-5 and TRBJ2-2; D is perhaps TRBD2 (5 bases). Germline loops: CDR1 MNHEY, CDR2 SVGAGI. There are 15 residues in the CDR3. The V and J ends lost 6 bases and 3 bases respectively, with 14 bases between them. CDR3 sequence reads: CASRTSSLHTGELFF. The CDR3 bases are TGTGCCAGCAGAACTAGTTCACTCCACACCGGGGAGCTGTTTTTT.

The chain is built from TRBV6-5 and TRBJ1-2; D is unclear. The CDR3 runs to 12 residues. Trimming removed 7 bases from V and 2 bases from J, with 8 bases in between. The germline CDR1 and CDR2 sequences are MNHEY and SVGAGI. CDR3 loop: CASMAPNYGYTF. CDR3 DNA: TGTGCCAGCATGGCGCCAAACTATGGCTACACCTTC.

The chain combines TRBV19 with TRBJ1-2; 8 nucleotides agree with TRBD1. In germline, CDR1 is LNHDA, CDR2 SQIVND (reference sequence). This CDR3 has 13 amino acids. V was pared by 1 base and J by 8 bases, with 3 bases of the junction left unmatched. Here the CDR3 reads CASSIGTGSGYTF. In DNA form, the CDR3 reads TGTGCCAGTAGTATAGGGACAGGGAGCGGCTACACCTTC. The full variable domain, with the rest looked up from reference TRBV19 and TRBJ1-2, is DGGITQSPKYLFRKEGQNVTLSCEQNLNHDAMYWYRQDPGQGLRLIYYSQIVNDFQKGDIAEGYSVSREKKESFPLTVTSAQKNPTAFYLCASSIGTGSGYTFGSGTRLTVV.

The chain joins TRBV5-1 to TRBJ1-1; D might be TRBD1 (6 bases). The CDR3 covers 15 residues. The germline CDR1 and CDR2 sequences are SGHRS and YFSETQ. V was pared by 0 bases and J by 1 base, with 10 bases between. The CDR3 bases are TGCGCCAGCAGCTTGGAGGGGGGCCGGAACACTGAAGCTTTCTTT. It yields the protein CASSLEGGRNTEAFF.

The rearrangement uses TRBV7-6 and TRBJ2-7; a possible D gene is TRBD2 (6 bases). V shed 0 bases and J shed 3 bases, with 12 bases lying between them. CDR3 length: 15 amino acids. Germline CDR1 reads SGHVS; CDR2 reads FNYEAQ. The CDR3 coding sequence is TGTGCCAGCAGCTTAGCAGTGGGGGAGGTCTACGAGCAGTACTTC. It codes for CASSLAVGEVYEQYF.

This clone came up a few times. Additional DNA sequences in this sample encode the identical CDR3. The chain uses TRBV7-9 and TRBJ2-2; 9 positions agree with TRBD2. The CDR3 totals 14 residues. Germline values: CDR1 SEHNR, CDR2 FQNEAQ (reference sequence). The ends lost 1 base at V and 6 bases at J; junction bases unmatched: 0. CDR3 region: CASSLGLAAGELFF. The CDR3 bases are TGTGCCAGCAGCTTAGGACTAGCGGCCGGGGAGCTGTTTTTT.

This rearrangement joins TRBV15 to TRBJ2-7; D ambiguous. This CDR3 spans 15 amino acids. Germline V CDR1 and CDR2: LNHNV, YYDKDF (reference sequence). V lost 6 bases and J lost 2, with 17 bases in between. The CDR3 spells CATSRLGLSTYEQYF. Written as DNA, the CDR3 is TGTGCCACCAGTCGCCTAGGGCTATCAACCTACGAGCAGTACTTC.

J is TRBJ2-2 and V is TRBV6-2 or TRBV6-3, with 13 nucleotides matching TRBD2. The CDR3 spans 17 residues. V was clipped by 5 bases and J by 3 bases; unmatched bases: 6. Germline CDR1 and CDR2: MNHEY and SVGEGT. CDR3 sequence reads: CASSQPGLAGYTGELFF. Here the CDR3 DNA reads TGTGCCAGCAGTCAGCCGGGACTAGCGGGATACACCGGGGAGCTGTTTTTT.

The CDR3 reads CASTEVGLAEQYF. The CDR3 DNA is TGTGCCAGTACCGAGGTGGGTTTAGCCGAGCAGTACTTC. V gene TRBV19 combines with J gene TRBJ2-7; D not certain. This CDR3 contains 13 residues. The germline CDR1 and CDR2 sequences are LNHDA and SQIVND (reference sequence). V gave up 7 bases and J gave up 6 bases, with 16 bases separating them.

The chain recombines TRBV18 with TRBJ1-1; weak D call: TRBD1 (5 bases). Germline-derived CDR1 and CDR2 are KGHSH and LQKENI. The CDR3 has 13 amino acids. The V end was cut by 6 bases, the J end by 3 bases, with 11 bases between. CDR3 region: CASSQGFDTEAFF. For the CDR3, the DNA is TGTGCCAGCTCGCAGGGTTTTGACACTGAAGCTTTCTTT.